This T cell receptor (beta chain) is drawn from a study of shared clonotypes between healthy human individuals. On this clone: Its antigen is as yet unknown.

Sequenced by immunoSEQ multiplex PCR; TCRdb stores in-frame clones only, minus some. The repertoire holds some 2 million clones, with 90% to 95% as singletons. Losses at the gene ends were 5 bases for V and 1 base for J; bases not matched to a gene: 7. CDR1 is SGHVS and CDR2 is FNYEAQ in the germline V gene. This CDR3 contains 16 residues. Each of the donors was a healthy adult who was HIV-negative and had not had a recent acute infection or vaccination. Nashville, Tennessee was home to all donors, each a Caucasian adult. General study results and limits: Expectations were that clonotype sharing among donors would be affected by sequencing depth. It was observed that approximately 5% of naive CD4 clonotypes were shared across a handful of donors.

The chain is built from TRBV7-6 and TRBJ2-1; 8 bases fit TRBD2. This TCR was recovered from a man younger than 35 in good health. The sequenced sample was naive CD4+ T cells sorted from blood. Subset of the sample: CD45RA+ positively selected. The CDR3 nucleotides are TGTGCCAGCAGCCGCCTTAGCGGGGCTTCCTACAATGAGCAGTTCTTC. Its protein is CASSRLSGASYNEQFF.